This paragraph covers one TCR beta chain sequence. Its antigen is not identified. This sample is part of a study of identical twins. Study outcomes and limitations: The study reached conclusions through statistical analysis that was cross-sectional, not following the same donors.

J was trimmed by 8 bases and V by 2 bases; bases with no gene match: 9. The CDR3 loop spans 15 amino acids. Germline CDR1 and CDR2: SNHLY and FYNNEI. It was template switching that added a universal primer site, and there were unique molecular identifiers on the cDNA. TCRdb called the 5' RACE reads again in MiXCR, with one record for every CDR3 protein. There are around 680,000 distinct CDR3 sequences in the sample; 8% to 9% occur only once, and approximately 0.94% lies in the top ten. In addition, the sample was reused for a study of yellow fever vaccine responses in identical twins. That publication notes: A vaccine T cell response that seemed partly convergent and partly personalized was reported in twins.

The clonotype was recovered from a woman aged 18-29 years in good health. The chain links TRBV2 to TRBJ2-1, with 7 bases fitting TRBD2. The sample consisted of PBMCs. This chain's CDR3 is CASSELVAGLYEQFF. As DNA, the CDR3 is TGTGCCAGCAGTGAATTGGTAGCGGGCCTCTATGAGCAGTTCTTC.